This TCR beta chain was sequenced during a study of cytomegalovirus exposure and HLA in healthy donors. Notes on the study in general: In a later analysis, donors in an Asian-associated ancestry cluster reportedly had fewer N-insertions in productive TCRs than the cohort mean. There were a few CMV-associated chains whose specificity for CMV antigens was confirmed in vitro. While the bulk of TCR sequences proved rare, some public TCRs turned up in many donors.

This clone has just one count. Antigen unknown. Primers included in the PCR were 60 Vbeta and 13 Jbeta primers. TCRdb's copy holds only in-frame clones and misses some; the assay was immunoSEQ multiplex PCR. This table holds some 160,000 clones, over 80% found once. Trimming removed 4 bases at V and 4 bases at J, with 10 bases between. The CDR3 has 13 amino acids. Germline V gives CDR1 MDHEN, CDR2 SYDVKM. The source of this sequence is a male donor in good health and CMV-seropositive. The chain carries TRBV28 and TRBJ1-1; D uncertain. Sequencing input: PBMCs. Written as DNA, the CDR3 is TGTGCCAGCAGTTACGTGGGCGTCACTGAAGCTTTCTTT. Amino acid sequence: CASSYVGVTEAFF.